These 26 T cell receptor beta chains share one sample of origin, sequenced in a study of T cells in women clearing cervical HPV infection. The protocol was immunoSEQ multiplex PCR, while the TCRdb copy is restricted to in-frame clones and leaves out a portion. The sample data list 45,000 to 55,000 clones. The sequenced sample consisted of blood buffy coat. Every receptor here comes from a woman between 18 and 70 years old with a cervical HPV16 infection that either progressed to CIN3+ or cleared (not recorded which).

To note about this clone: The read is 3 residues too short to cover the CDR3 end, so that end is filled in from the germline J gene. The V and J genes are TRBV30 and TRBJ1-1; TRBD1 might be the D (5 bases). The CDR3 has 15 amino acids. Trimming removed 0 bases at V and 0 bases at J, with 11 bases between. Germline assignment: CDR1 GTSNPN and CDR2 SVGIG (reference sequence). CDR3 residues: CAWSVLGPMNTEAFF. The sequenced CDR3 bases are TGTGCCTGGAGTGTGTTGGGGCCCATGAACACTGAA.

In the case of this clone: Sequencing ends 3 residues short of the CDR3 end; the germline J gene provides the rest. This chain joins TRBV7-3 and TRBJ2-3; 9 positions match TRBD1. From germline, CDR1 is SGHTA and CDR2 FQGTGA. This CDR3 spans 15 amino acids. Incomplete CDR3 DNA: TGTGCCAGCAGCTTAGCCGGGACAGGGCGAGAGACG. It codes for CASSLAGTGRET. The full-length CDR3 reads as CASSLAGTGRETQYF.

With regard to this clone: The read is 3 residues too short to cover the CDR3 end, so that end is filled in from the germline J gene. The gene calls are TRBV28 and TRBJ2-7, with D maybe TRBD1 (6 bases). Per germline, CDR1 MDHEN and CDR2 SYDVKM. CDR3 length: 11 residues. Trimming cost V 6 bases and J 6 bases, with 9 bases left between them. CDR3 in amino acids: CASSLGGEQYF. Incomplete CDR3 DNA: TGTGCCAGCAGCCTAGGGGGCGAG.

To note about this clone: The CDR3 goes on 3 residues after the read ends, and that part is filled in from the germline J gene. This chain uses TRBV5-4 with TRBJ2-3; TRBD2 agrees at 8 bases. The germline V gene has CDR1 SGHNT and CDR2 YYREEE (reference sequence). This CDR3 is built from 16 residues. J lost 1 base, V lost 0 bases, and 4 bases had no gene match. This CDR3 is CASSLGGGSGTDTQYF. The covered CDR3 bases are TGTGCCAGCAGCTTGGGCGGGGGGAGCGGCACAGATACG.

For this clone: Mismatch with germline at one junction end may stem from a read error. The DNA ends 3 residues before the CDR3 does, and the rest of the CDR3 is filled in from the germline J gene. The chain is built from TRBV29-1 and TRBJ1-4; 7 bases are a match to TRBD1. The germline CDR1 and CDR2 sequences are SQVTM and ANQGSEA. The CDR3 covers 12 residues. The CDR3 region is CSAAGGNEKLFF. Incomplete CDR3 DNA: TGCAGCGCCGCAGGGGGGAATGAGAAA.

To note about this clone: Coverage ceases 3 residues before the CDR3 finishes, and the germline J gene fills in the end. This chain joins TRBV19 and TRBJ2-3, with 7 bases fitting TRBD1. From germline, CDR1 is LNHDA and CDR2 SQIVND (reference sequence). CDR3 length: 16 residues. Here the CDR3 reads CASSSPNRGLDQPQYF. Partial CDR3 DNA: TGTGCCAGTAGTAGCCCTAACAGGGGATTGGATCAGCCG.

On this clone: Coverage ceases 3 residues before the CDR3 finishes, and the germline J gene fills in the end. The chain combines TRBV7-6 with TRBJ2-3, with TRBD2 matching 9 bases. Germline CDR1 and CDR2: SGHVS and FNYEAQ. The CDR3 totals 16 residues. Unmatched junction bases numbered 6, after V lost 1 base and J lost 4 bases. CDR3 residues: CASSLGSGGSADTQYF. The covered CDR3 bases are TGTGCCAGCAGCTTAGGTAGCGGGGGTTCAGCAGATACG.

A note on this clone: Read sequence stops 3 residues before the CDR3 end, and the germline J gene provides the missing end. V usage is TRBV11-2 and J usage is TRBJ1-6; TRBD1 is a possible D gene (5 bases). Germline V lookup: CDR1 SGHAT, CDR2 FQNNGV. The CDR3 runs to 13 residues. V was pared by 1 base and J by 11 bases, with 9 bases between. Incomplete CDR3 DNA: TGTGCCAGCAGCTTAGGAGGGGAAGCACCC. Its translation: CASSLGGEAP. The full CDR3 protein is CASSLGGEAPLHF. Full variable domain (outside the CDR3, taken from reference TRBV11-2 and TRBJ1-6): EAGVAQSPRYKIIEKRQSVAFWCNPISGHATLYWYQQILGQGPKLLIQFQNNGVVDDSQLPKDRFSAERLKGVDSTLKIQPAKLEDSAVYLCASSLGGEAPLHFGNGTRLTVT.

A word on this clone: The read ends 3 residues before the CDR3 terminus; that terminus is restored from the germline J gene. The chain couples TRBV6-1 to TRBJ1-2; D ambiguous. Germline V gene data show CDR1 as MNHNS and CDR2 as SASEGT. The CDR3 has 13 residues. The V gene lost 3 bases and the J gene lost 5 bases, with 10 bases spanning the gap. The CDR3 DNA, read in part, is TGTGCCAGCAGTGAGTCGCAGAGTTATGGC. Translation: CASSESQSYG. The entire CDR3 protein is CASSESQSYGYTF.

The CDR3 region is CASSSSGFSYNEQFF. The DNA read from the CDR3 is TGTGCCAGCAGTTCTAGCGGATTCTCCTACAATGAG. This sequence joins TRBV5-8 and TRBJ2-1; 7 bases are a match to TRBD2. The read ends 3 residues early relative to the CDR3; the germline J gene fills the gap. The CDR3 extends over 15 amino acids. In germline, CDR1 is SGHTS, CDR2 YDEGEE. V lost 5 bases, J lost 0 bases, and 5 bases stayed unmatched. Full variable domain (missing parts from reference TRBV5-8 and TRBJ2-1): EAGVTQSPTHLIKTRGQQATLRCSPISGHTSVYWYQQALGLGLQFLLWYDEGEERNRGNFPPRFSGRQFPNYSSELNVNALELEDSALYLCASSSSGFSYNEQFFGPGTRLTVL.

Comment on this clone: The CDR3 extends 3 residues past the end of the read, so its final part is completed from the germline J gene. The chain joins TRBV10-3 to TRBJ2-7; TRBD1 might be the D (5 bases). V was shortened by 8 bases and J by 2 bases, with 13 bases between the two germline ends. The germline V gene encodes CDR1 ENHRY and CDR2 SYGVKD. This CDR3 has 13 residues. The sequenced CDR3 bases are TGTGCCATCGGGGCTGCCAGAACCTACGAG. It yields the protein CAIGAARTYE. The whole CDR3 is CAIGAARTYEQYF.

As concerns this clone: The read ends 3 residues shy of where the CDR3 ends; the end is completed using the germline J gene. The J gene is TRBJ1-2, the V gene TRBV10-3, with 10 nucleotides matching TRBD1. In germline, CDR1 is ENHRY, CDR2 SYGVKD. After removal of 7 bases from V and 5 bases from J, the junction contained 13 bases not matched to a gene. The CDR3 has 16 amino acids. The sequenced CDR3 bases are TGTGCCATCAACCAACCCTTGACAGGGGGCGCGTATGGC. This encodes CAINQPLTGGAYG. The complete CDR3 protein is CAINQPLTGGAYGYTF.

Regarding this clone: The CDR3 end falls 3 residues outside the read, so it is completed with the germline J gene. The chain links TRBV5-1 to TRBJ2-5, with D unclear. The CDR3 extends over 13 amino acids. V shed 4 bases and J shed 4 bases, with 11 bases lying between them. CDR1 SGHRS and CDR2 YFSETQ come from the germline V gene. The CDR3 DNA, read in part, is TGCGCCAGCAGCCTGTACTTGAGAGAGACC. Protein: CASSLYLRET. The full CDR3 protein reads CASSLYLRETQYF.

Comment on this clone: The read ends 3 residues before the CDR3 terminus; that terminus is restored from the germline J gene. The rearrangement links TRBV18 to TRBJ1-1, with D possibly TRBD1 on 5 matching bases. The V gene lost 3 bases and the J gene lost 1 base, with 15 bases spanning the gap. Germline assignment: CDR1 KGHSH and CDR2 LQKENI. This CDR3 is 16 amino acids long. CDR3 amino acids: CASSPLGGAENTEAFF. CDR3 DNA (partial): TGTGCCAGCTCACCCCTCGGCGGGGCCGAGAACACTGAA.

In the case of this clone: The sequence runs out 3 residues before the end of the CDR3; the remainder is reconstructed from the germline J gene. The rearrangement joins TRBV20-1 to TRBJ2-3, with 8 bases lining up with TRBD2. Looked up from germline, CDR1 is DFQATT and CDR2 is SNEGSKA (reference sequence). Trimming cost V 6 bases and J 0 bases; bases outside gene matches: 8. CDR3 length equals 15 residues. Partial CDR3 DNA: TGCAGTGCCACCACTCCGGGGGGGAGCACAGATACG. Protein product: CSATTPGGSTDT. The complete CDR3 protein is CSATTPGGSTDTQYF.

In the case of this clone: The sequenced fragment ends 3 residues before the CDR3 boundary, so the rest is inferred from the germline J gene. The chain joins TRBV27 to TRBJ2-1; 10 nucleotides line up with TRBD2. CDR3 length: 16 residues. J was trimmed by 4 bases and V by 6 bases; bases with no gene match: 9. From germline, CDR1 is MNHEY and CDR2 SMNVEV (reference sequence). CDR3 sequence: CASSLSSGGLYNEQFF. CDR3 DNA, as far as it was read: TGTGCCAGCAGCTTGTCTAGCGGGGGCCTATACAATGAG.

As regards this clone: The read is 3 residues too short to cover the CDR3 end, so that end is filled in from the germline J gene. The V and J genes are TRBV5-5 and TRBJ2-4; possible D gene TRBD1, 5 bases. Trimming left V 3 bases short and J 4 bases short, with 14 bases between. Germline-derived CDR1 and CDR2 are SGHKS and YYEKEE (reference sequence). This CDR3 has 15 residues. CDR3 in amino acids: CASSSDETAKNIQYF. CDR3 bases read: TGTGCCAGCAGCTCGGACGAGACAGCGAAAAACATT.

Concerning this clone itself: The read gets to within 3 residues of the CDR3 end, and the germline J gene fills in the rest. The V call is TRBV11-2, the J call TRBJ2-1; TRBD1 matches 8 bases. Germline CDR1 reads SGHAT; CDR2 reads FQNNGV. The CDR3 length is 14 residues. Germline trimming cut 7 bases from V and 2 bases from J; bases unmatched to any gene: 4. The CDR3 here is CASTRDRTYNEQFF. The CDR3 DNA, read in part, is TGTGCCAGCACCCGGGACAGGACCTACAATGAG.

With respect to this clone: The read ends 3 residues shy of where the CDR3 ends; the end is completed using the germline J gene. V and J are TRBV19 and TRBJ1-2, with 8 bases that match TRBD1. V shed 5 bases, J shed 2 bases, and the junction held 4 bases outside the gene matches. Germline V gives CDR1 LNHDA, CDR2 SQIVND (reference sequence). This CDR3 is 14 amino acids long. This chain's CDR3 is CASSWDRKNYGYTF. The sequenced CDR3 bases are TGTGCCAGTAGTTGGGACAGGAAAAACTATGGC. The entire variable domain, with the rest obtained from reference TRBV19 and TRBJ1-2, is as follows: DGGITQSPKYLFRKEGQNVTLSCEQNLNHDAMYWYRQDPGQGLRLIYYSQIVNDFQKGDIAEGYSVSREKKESFPLTVTSAQKNPTAFYLCASSWDRKNYGYTFGSGTRLTVV.

The CDR3: CASSPPGLAYEQYF. CDR3 DNA (partial): TGTGCCAGCAGCCCGCCGGGACTAGCATACGAG. The chain is built from TRBV7-9 and TRBJ2-7; TRBD2 matches at 9 bases. The read falls 3 residues short of the CDR3 end, and the missing part is taken from the germline J gene. V trimming: 5 bases; J trimming: 4 bases; junction bases outside the gene matches: 6. From germline, CDR1 is SEHNR and CDR2 FQNEAQ (reference sequence). The length of the CDR3 is 14 residues.

To note about this clone: The read ends 3 residues shy of where the CDR3 ends; the end is completed using the germline J gene. The chain uses TRBV19 and TRBJ2-4; D is perhaps TRBD1 (6 bases). The CDR3 runs to 15 residues. In germline, CDR1 is LNHDA, CDR2 SQIVND (reference sequence). The CDR3 here is CASSITPGHLDGQYF. CDR3 bases read: TGTGCCAGTAGTATAACTCCGGGACATTTGGATGGT.

About this clone itself: The DNA ends 3 residues before the CDR3 does, and the rest of the CDR3 is filled in from the germline J gene. V usage is TRBV18 and J usage is TRBJ1-2; 7 bases line up with TRBD1. CDR3 length: 16 residues. Germline V lookup: CDR1 KGHSH, CDR2 LQKENI. V was pared by 3 bases and J by 4 bases, with 11 bases of the junction left unmatched. The DNA read from the CDR3 is TGTGCCAGCTCACCGGCCGGGACAGCGTCTTTCTATGGC. It is translated as CASSPAGTASFYG. The CDR3 in its entirety is CASSPAGTASFYGYTF.

To note about this clone: The read ends 3 residues shy of where the CDR3 ends; the end is completed using the germline J gene. The chain joins TRBV2 to TRBJ2-3, with unresolved D. Trimming stripped 7 bases from V and 1 base from J, with 9 bases between. Germline CDR1 and CDR2: SNHLY and FYNNEI. The CDR3 consists of 13 residues. CDR3 DNA (partial): TGTGCCAGCATACAGCTTGGCACAGATACG. It specifies CASIQLGTDT. The full CDR3 is CASIQLGTDTQYF.

CDR3: CASSIGLAGAANTGELFF. CDR3 bases read: TGTGCCAGTAGTATAGGTCTAGCGGGGGCCGCGAACACCGGGGAG. This chain uses TRBV19 with TRBJ2-2; TRBD2 matches 10 bases. With the read ending 3 residues before the CDR3 end, the germline J gene is used to fill in that end. The CDR3 has 18 residues. Germline V gene data show CDR1 as LNHDA and CDR2 as SQIVND (reference sequence). J was trimmed by 0 bases and V by 1 base; bases with no gene match: 5.

In regard to this clone: The read comes to an end 3 residues before the CDR3 does, leaving the germline J gene to fill in the end. The rearrangement uses TRBV5-1 and TRBJ2-3, with 7 bases lining up with TRBD1. This CDR3 region has 14 residues. Germline-derived CDR1 and CDR2 are SGHRS and YFSETQ. V shed 4 bases, J shed 2 bases, and the junction held 4 bases outside the gene matches. The DNA read from the CDR3 is TGCGCCAGCAGCCTGGGACAGTTCACAGATACG. Protein: CASSLGQFTDT. The complete CDR3 protein is CASSLGQFTDTQYF.

Worth noting for this clone: The sequence runs out 3 residues before the end of the CDR3; the remainder is reconstructed from the germline J gene. The V and J genes are TRBV5-1 and TRBJ2-1, with a tentative D call TRBD2 (5 bases). The CDR3 is made up of 16 amino acids. Trimming took off 4 bases at V and 8 bases at J, with 22 bases between the two ends. Germline V gene sequence: CDR1 SGHRS, CDR2 YFSETQ. Partial CDR3 DNA: TGCGCCAGCAGCCTAGCAAGCCAACCCGGATTGGATGAG. Translated: CASSLASQPGLDE. The full CDR3 sequence reads CASSLASQPGLDEQFF.